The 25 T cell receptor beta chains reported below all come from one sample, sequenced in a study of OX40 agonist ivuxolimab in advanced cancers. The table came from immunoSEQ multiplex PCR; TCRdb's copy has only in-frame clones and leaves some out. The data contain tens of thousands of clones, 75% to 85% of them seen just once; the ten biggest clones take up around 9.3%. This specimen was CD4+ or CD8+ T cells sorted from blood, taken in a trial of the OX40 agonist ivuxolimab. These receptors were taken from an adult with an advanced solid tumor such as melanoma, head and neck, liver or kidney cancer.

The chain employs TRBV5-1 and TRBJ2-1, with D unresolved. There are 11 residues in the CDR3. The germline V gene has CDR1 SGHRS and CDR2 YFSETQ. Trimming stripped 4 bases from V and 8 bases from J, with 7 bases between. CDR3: CASSEWYEQFF. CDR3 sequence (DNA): TGCGCCAGCAGCGAGTGGTATGAGCAGTTCTTC.

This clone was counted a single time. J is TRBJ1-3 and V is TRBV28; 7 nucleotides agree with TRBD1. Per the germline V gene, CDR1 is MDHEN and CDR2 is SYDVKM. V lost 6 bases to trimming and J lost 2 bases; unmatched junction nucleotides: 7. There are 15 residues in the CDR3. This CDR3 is CASSTTGWAGNTIYF. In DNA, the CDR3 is TGTGCCAGCAGCACGACAGGGTGGGCTGGAAACACCATATATTTT.

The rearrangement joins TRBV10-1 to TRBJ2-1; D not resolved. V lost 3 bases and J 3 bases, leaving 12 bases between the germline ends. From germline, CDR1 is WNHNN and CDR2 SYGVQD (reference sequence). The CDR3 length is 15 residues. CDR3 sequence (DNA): TGCGCCAGCAGTGATCGGCAGTCTAACTACAATGAGCAGTTCTTC. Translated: CASSDRQSNYNEQFF.

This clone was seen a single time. The CDR3 DNA reads as TGTGCCAGCAGCCCGTTGTACCCGGACTGGACCGGGGAGCTGTTTTTT. Its protein product is CASSPLYPDWTGELFF. The chain is built from TRBV7-9 and TRBJ2-2; D might be TRBD2 (5 bases). V was pared by 5 bases and J by 5 bases, with 18 bases between. The V gene's germline CDR1 is SEHNR and CDR2 FQNEAQ (reference sequence). The CDR3 spans 16 residues. Looking up the rest from reference TRBV7-9 and TRBJ2-2 gives the full variable domain: DTGVSQNPRHKITKRGQNVTFRCDPISEHNRLYWYRQTLGQGPEFLTYFQNEAQLEKSRLLSDRFSAERPKGSFSTLEIQRTEQGDSAMYLCASSPLYPDWTGELFFGEGSRLTVL.

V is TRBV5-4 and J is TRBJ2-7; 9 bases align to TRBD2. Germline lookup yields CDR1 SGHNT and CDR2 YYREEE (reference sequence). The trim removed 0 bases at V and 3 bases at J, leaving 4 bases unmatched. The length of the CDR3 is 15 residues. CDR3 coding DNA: TGTGCCAGCAGCTTGGGTACTAGCGGGTACTACGAGCAGTACTTC. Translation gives CASSLGTSGYYEQYF.

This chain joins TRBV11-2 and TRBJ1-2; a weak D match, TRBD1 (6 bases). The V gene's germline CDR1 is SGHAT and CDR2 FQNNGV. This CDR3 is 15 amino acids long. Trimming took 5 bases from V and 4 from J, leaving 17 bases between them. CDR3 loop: CASSNTGPLAYGYTF. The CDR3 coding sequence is TGTGCCAGCAGCAACACAGGGCCCCTGGCCTATGGCTACACCTTC.

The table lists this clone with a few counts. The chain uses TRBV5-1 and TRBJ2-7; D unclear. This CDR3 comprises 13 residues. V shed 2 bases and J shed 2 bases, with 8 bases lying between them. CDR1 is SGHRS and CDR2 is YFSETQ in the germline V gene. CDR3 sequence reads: CASSFGSPYEQYF. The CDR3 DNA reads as TGCGCCAGCAGCTTTGGCTCGCCCTACGAGCAGTACTTC.

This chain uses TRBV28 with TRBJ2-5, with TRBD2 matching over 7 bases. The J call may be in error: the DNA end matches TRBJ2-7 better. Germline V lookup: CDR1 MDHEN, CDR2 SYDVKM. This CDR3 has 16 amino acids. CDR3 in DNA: TGTGCCAGCAGTTCCAAAGCGGGATCAGTTTCCGGCGAGCAGTACTTC. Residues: CASSSKAGSVSGEQYF.

The CDR3 reads CASSASQGQGYGYTF. The CDR3 bases are TGTGCCAGCAGCGCATCCCAGGGGCAGGGCTATGGCTACACCTTC. The chain links TRBV5-5 to TRBJ1-2, with D maybe TRBD1 (6 bases). The V gene lost 4 bases and the J gene lost 4 bases, with 17 bases spanning the gap. The CDR3 contains 15 residues. Germline lookup yields CDR1 SGHKS and CDR2 YYEKEE (reference sequence).

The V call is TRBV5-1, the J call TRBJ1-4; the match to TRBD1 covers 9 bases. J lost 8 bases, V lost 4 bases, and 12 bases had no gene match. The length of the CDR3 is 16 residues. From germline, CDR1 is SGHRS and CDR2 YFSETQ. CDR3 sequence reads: CASSHGQGTGEEKLFF. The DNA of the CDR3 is TGCGCCAGCAGCCATGGACAGGGGACAGGCGAGGAAAAACTGTTTTTT.

Here the CDR3 reads CASSQAWGPGNEQFF. In DNA form, the CDR3 reads TGTGCCAGCAGTCAAGCATGGGGGCCTGGCAATGAGCAGTTCTTC. The J gene is TRBJ2-1, the V gene TRBV6-4; weak D call: TRBD1 (6 bases). Germline V gene sequence: CDR1 MRHNA, CDR2 SNTAGT. There are 15 residues in the CDR3. V was trimmed by 5 bases and J by 6 bases, leaving 17 bases between them.

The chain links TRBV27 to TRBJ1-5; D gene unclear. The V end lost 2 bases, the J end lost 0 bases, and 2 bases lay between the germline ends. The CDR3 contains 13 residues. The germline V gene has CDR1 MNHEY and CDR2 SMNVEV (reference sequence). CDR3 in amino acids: CASSLGSNQPQHF. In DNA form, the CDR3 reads TGTGCCAGCAGTTTAGGTAGCAATCAGCCCCAGCATTTT.

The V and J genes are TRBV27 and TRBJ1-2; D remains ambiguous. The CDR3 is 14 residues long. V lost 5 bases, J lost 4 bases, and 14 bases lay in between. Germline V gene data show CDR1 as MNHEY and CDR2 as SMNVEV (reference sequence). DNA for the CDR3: TGTGCCAGCAGTACCTCGAGGGAGGGCTATGGCTACACCTTC. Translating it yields CASSTSREGYGYTF.

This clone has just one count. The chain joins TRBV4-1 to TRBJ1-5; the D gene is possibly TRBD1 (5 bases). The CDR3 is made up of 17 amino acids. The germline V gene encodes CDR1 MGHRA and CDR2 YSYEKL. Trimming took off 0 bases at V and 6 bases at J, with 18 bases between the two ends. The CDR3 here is CASSQDQSPGGSQPQHF. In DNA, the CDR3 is TGCGCCAGCAGCCAAGATCAGAGTCCGGGGGGGAGTCAGCCCCAGCATTTT.

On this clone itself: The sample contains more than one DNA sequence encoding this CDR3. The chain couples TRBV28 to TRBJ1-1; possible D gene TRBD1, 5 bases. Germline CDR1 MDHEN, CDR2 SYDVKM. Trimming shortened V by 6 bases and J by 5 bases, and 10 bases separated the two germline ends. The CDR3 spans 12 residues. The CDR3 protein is CASSYRQTEAFF. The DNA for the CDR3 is TGTGCCAGCAGCTACCGACAGACTGAAGCTTTCTTT.

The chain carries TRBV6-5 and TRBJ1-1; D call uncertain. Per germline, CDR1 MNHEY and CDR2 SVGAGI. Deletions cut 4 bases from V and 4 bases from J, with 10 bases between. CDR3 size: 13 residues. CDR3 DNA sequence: TGTGCCAGCAGTTCCGACGGAGGCACTGAAGCTTTCTTT. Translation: CASSSDGGTEAFF.

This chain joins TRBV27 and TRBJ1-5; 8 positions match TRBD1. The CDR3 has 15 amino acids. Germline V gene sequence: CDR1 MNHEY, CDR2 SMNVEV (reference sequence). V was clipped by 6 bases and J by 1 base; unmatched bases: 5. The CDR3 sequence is CASRNQGASNQPQHF. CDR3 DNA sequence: TGTGCCAGCAGAAATCAGGGGGCAAGCAATCAGCCCCAGCATTTT.

For the CDR3, the DNA is TGTGCCAGCAGCTTGGCCTTGGGCTTGGGAGAGACCCAGTACTTC. Translation gives CASSLALGLGETQYF. V is TRBV5-6 and J is TRBJ2-5; no reliable D call. Trimming removed 0 bases from V and 4 bases from J, with 13 bases in between. Germline V CDR1 and CDR2: SGHDT, YYEEEE. The CDR3 is 15 amino acids.

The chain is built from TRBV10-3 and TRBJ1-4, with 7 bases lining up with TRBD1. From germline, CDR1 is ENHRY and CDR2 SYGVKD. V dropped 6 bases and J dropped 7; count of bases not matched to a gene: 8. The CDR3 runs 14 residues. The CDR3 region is CAIRRDSGTEKLFF. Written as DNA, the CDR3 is TGTGCCATCAGGAGGGACAGCGGTACTGAAAAACTGTTTTTT.

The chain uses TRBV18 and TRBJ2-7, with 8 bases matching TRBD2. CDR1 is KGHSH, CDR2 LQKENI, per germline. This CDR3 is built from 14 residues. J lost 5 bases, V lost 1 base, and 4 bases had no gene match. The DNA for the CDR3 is TGTGCCAGCTCACCACTGGCGGGAGGCCACGAGCAGTACTTC. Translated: CASSPLAGGHEQYF.

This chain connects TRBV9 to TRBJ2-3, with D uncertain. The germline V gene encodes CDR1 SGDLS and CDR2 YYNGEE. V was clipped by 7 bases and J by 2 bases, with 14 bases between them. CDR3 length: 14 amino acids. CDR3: CASRPGPYTDTQYF. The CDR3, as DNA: TGTGCCAGCCGCCCCGGACCGTACACAGATACGCAGTATTTT. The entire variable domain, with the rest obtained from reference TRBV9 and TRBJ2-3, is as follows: DSGVTQTPKHLITATGQRVTLRCSPRSGDLSVYWYQQSLDQGLQFLIQYYNGEERAKGNILERFSAQQFPDLHSELNLSSLELGDSALYFCASRPGPYTDTQYFGPGTRLTVL.

CDR3 amino acids: CAIRTSGSHQETQYF. As DNA, the CDR3 is TGTGCCATCAGGACTAGCGGGAGCCACCAAGAGACCCAGTACTTC. The rearrangement joins TRBV10-3 to TRBJ2-5; 12 bases are shared with TRBD2. The ends lost 6 bases at V and 0 bases at J; junction bases unmatched: 2. From germline, CDR1 is ENHRY and CDR2 SYGVKD. CDR3 length equals 15 residues.

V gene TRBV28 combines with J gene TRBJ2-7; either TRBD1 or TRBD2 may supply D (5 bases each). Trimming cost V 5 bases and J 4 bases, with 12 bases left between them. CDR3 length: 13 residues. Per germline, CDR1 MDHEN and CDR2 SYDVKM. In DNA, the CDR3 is TGTGCCAGCAGTACGGGACCCCTTTACGAGCAGTACTTC. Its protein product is CASSTGPLYEQYF. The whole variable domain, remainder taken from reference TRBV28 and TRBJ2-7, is DVKVTQSSRYLVKRTGEKVFLECVQDMDHENMFWYRQDPGLGLRLIYFSYDVKMKEKGDIPEGYSVSREKKERFSLILESASTNQTSMYLCASSTGPLYEQYFGPGTRLTVT.

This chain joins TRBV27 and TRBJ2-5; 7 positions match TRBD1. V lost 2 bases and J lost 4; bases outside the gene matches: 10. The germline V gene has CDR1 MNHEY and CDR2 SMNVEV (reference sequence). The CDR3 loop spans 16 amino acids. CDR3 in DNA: TGTGCCAGCAGTTTAGGGGCAGGGGGAGTAAGAGAGACCCAGTACTTC. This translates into CASSLGAGGVRETQYF.

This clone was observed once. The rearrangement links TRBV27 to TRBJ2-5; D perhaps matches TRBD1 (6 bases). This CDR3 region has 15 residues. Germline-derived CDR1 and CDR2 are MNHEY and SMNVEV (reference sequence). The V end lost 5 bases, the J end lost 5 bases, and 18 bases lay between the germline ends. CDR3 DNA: TGTGCCAGCAGTGAACAGGGAAATCCCTATGAGACCCAGTACTTC. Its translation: CASSEQGNPYETQYF.